The T cell receptor beta chain under discussion was sequenced for a study of T cells in Graves' hyperthyroidism and ophthalmopathy (dated by TCRdb to between 2017 and 2020). Describing the broader study: Peripheral blood samples were taken at initial diagnosis, before any treatment was given. The paper reports TCR Vbeta CDR3 sequencing of roughly 140 peripheral blood samples: around 45 ophthalmopathy, roughly 74 hyperthyroidism and approximately 17 progressor patients. TCR V-J signatures able to tell the groups apart were searched for in a discovery cohort of more than 90 patients, of whom roughly 42 had Graves' ophthalmopathy and under 65 had stable Graves' hyperthyroidism. Prospective prediction of ophthalmopathy was tested in an independent validation cohort consisting of 18 hyperthyroidism patients and some 15 patients who later progressed to ophthalmopathy. Following sampling, methimazole starting at 30 mg daily was given to hyperthyroidism patients, and high-dose intravenous methylprednisolone was given to ophthalmopathy patients. In addition, the study compared T-cell repertoires in thyroid tissue and in blood from a handful of Graves' hyperthyroidism patients. The 95 to 100 discovery patients were randomly split 7:3 into training and test sets.

What the work shows at the level of the full study, not this receptor alone: No statistical method was used to set the sample size in advance, and investigators knew the group allocation. Most expanded thyroid clonotypes (frequency above 0.001) were also found in blood, which suggests that blood repertoires may mirror thyroid immune responses. Ophthalmopathy was separated from stable hyperthyroidism by a 13 V-J signature model, with about 88% sensitivity and 81% to 82% specificity obtained in cross-validation and 80%/75% obtained in testing. In validation, progression to ophthalmopathy was predicted by the model with approximately 67% sensitivity and 72.22% specificity, a median of 6.5 months before onset.

V loses 7 bases, J loses 8 bases, and the germline ends lie 14 bases apart. Taken from the germline V gene, the CDR1 and CDR2 loops are SNHLY and FYNNEI. CDR3 length: 12 amino acids, cysteine to phenylalanine. Of the read, only the CDR3 DNA is kept; its 36 bases are in frame from base 1. Stable Graves' hyperthyroidism was defined as the absence of progression to ophthalmopathy over 18 months of follow-up. Hyperthyroidism patients were newly diagnosed, with disease duration under 2 months, and aged 18 to 65 years. Any patient with an uncontrolled infection, another autoimmune disease, pregnancy or lactation was excluded. Diagnoses were established on the basis of clinical symptoms, serum thyroxine and TRAb, thyroid ultrasound, and orbital computed tomography. PBMCs were isolated from more than 8 ml of fresh peripheral blood by Ficoll-Paque density gradient centrifugation. Trizol reagent was used to extract total RNA, and RNA quality was then checked on an Agilent 2100 Bioanalyzer.

The TCR beta CDR3 regions were amplified from the RNA transcripts. The first round of RT-PCR for the TCR CDR3 was performed with the HTBI primer set and the Qiagen OneStep RT-PCR kit. Libraries were constructed in a second round of multiplex PCR, after which size selection and purification were performed. Sequencing of the libraries was done on an Illumina HiSeq2000 using paired-end 100 bp reads. The source study handled its data this way. SOAPnuke was used to process the raw data, removing reads that contained adapters or uncalled bases, had a mean Phred below 15, or lacked an exact match to the constant primer or identifier. High-quality paired reads were merged with COPE v1.2.5, and unique nucleotide sequences were defined as clonotypes. MiTCR v1.1 was used to align the clonotypes against IMGT TRBV, TRBD and TRBJ reference segments. Analysis was restricted to V-J combinations with a frequency above 0.0001, which covered 98% to 99.2% of repertoires. The TCS score was defined as the ratio of F50 (clonal expansion) to E x V (chaos), calculated using BLOSUM62-based TCRdist between CDR3 peptides within each V-J. Welch's t-statistics and random forest reduced 500 to 550 V-J features to some 14, which were used in a naive Bayes classifier (R e1071). TCRdb ran its own pipeline on the public reads, namely fastp trimming at Q25 and MiXCR clone calling, and kept in-frame beta chains. Identical CDR3 protein sequences are pooled into one entry, listed with their most common genes and DNA. Clone size and V and J calls follow TCRdb, not the original study. Within this sample are roughly 300,000 distinct CDR3 sequences, with roughly 18% of them counted one time only. Around 47% of the sample is in the top ten clones.

In this sample, this clonotype turned up many times. Its cognate antigen has yet to be identified. Nothing much larger sits one base from this clone, and base qualities are not available. The clonotype was recovered from a woman aged 45 to 65 with Graves' hyperthyroidism. The source material was blood. The sequence joins TRBV2 to TRBJ1-2, with the D gene not clear enough to name. The encoded CDR3 is CASTEGPNGYTF. The nucleotides read TGTGCCAGCACCGAAGGGCCGAACGGCTACACCTTC.